The entry that follows covers one TCR beta chain sequence. This sample is drawn from a study of CD4+ T cells in melanoma. This CDR3 is 14 amino acids long. Trimming cost V 2 bases and J 7 bases, with 14 bases left between them. Per the germline V gene, CDR1 is ENHRY and CDR2 is SYGVKD. Produced via immunoSEQ multiplex PCR; TCRdb's table is partial and in-frame only. The sample lists more than 110,000 clones, 80% to 95% occurring once. This sequence was found in a human donor with melanoma. The chain couples TRBV10-3 to TRBJ1-1, with D perhaps matching TRBD1 (6 bases). The CDR3 protein is CAISEQGSLNEAFF. The CDR3 DNA sequence: TGTGCCATCAGTGAGCAGGGGAGCCTAAATGAAGCTTTCTTT.